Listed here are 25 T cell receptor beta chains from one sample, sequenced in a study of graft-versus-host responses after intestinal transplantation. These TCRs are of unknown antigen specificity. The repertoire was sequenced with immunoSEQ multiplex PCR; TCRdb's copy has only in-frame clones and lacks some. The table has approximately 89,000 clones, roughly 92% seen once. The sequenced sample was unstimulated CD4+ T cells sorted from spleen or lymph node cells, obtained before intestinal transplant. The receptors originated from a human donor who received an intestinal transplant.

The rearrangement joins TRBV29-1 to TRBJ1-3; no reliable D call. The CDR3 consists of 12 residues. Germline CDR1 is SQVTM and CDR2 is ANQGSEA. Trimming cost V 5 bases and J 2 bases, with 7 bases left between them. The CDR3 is CSVIGAGNTIYF. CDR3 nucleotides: TGCAGCGTTATCGGGGCTGGAAACACCATATATTTT.

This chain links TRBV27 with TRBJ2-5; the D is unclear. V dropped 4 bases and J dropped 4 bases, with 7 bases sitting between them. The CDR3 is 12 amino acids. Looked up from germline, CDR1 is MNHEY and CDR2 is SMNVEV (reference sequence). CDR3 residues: CASSSPGETQYF. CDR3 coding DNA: TGTGCCAGCAGTTCCCCGGGAGAGACCCAGTACTTC.

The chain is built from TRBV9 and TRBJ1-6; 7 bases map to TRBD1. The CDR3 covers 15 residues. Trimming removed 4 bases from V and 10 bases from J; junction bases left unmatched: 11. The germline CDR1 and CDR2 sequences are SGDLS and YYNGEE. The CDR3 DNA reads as TGTGCCAGCAGCCCACAGTTAAGGGGGCAGTCACCCCTCCACTTT. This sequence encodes CASSPQLRGQSPLHF.

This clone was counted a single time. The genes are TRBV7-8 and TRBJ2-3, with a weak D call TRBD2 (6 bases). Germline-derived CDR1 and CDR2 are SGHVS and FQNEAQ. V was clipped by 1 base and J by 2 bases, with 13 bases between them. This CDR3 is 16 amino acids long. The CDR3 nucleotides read TGTGCCAGCAGCTTAGATACTAGGGGACTCACAGATACGCAGTATTTT. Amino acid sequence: CASSLDTRGLTDTQYF. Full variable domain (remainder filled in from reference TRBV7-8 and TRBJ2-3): GAGVSQSPRYKVAKRGQDVALRCDPISGHVSLFWYQQALGQGPEFLTYFQNEAQLDKSGLPSDRFFAERPEGSVSTLKIQRTQQEDSAVYLCASSLDTRGLTDTQYFGPGTRLTVL.

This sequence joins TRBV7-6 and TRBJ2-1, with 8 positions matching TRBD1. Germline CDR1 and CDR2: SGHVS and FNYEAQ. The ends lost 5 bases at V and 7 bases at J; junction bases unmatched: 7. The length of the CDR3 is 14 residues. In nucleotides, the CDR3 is TGTGCCAGCAGCCTAACCGACAGGGGAAATGAGCAGTTCTTC. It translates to CASSLTDRGNEQFF.

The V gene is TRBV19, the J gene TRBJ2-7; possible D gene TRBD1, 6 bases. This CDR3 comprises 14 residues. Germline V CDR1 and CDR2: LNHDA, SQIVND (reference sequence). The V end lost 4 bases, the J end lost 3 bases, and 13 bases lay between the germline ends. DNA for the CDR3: TGTGCCAGTAGTACCAGGGGACGGGACTACGAGCAGTACTTC. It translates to CASSTRGRDYEQYF.

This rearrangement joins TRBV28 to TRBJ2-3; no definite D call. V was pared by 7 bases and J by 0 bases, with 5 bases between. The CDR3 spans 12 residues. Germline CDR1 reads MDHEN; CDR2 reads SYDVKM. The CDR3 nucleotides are TGTGCCAGCATGGCTAGCACAGATACGCAGTATTTT. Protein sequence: CASMASTDTQYF.

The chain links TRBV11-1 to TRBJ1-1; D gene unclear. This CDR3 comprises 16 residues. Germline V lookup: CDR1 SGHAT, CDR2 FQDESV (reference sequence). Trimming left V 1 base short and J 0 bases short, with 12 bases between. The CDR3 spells CASSLGKQILNTEAFF. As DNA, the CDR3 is TGTGCCAGCAGCTTAGGGAAACAGATTTTGAACACTGAAGCTTTCTTT.

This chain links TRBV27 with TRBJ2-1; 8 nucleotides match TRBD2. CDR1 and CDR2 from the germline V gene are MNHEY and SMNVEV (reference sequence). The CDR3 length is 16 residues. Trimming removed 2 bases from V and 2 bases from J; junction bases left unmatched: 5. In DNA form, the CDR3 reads TGTGCCAGCAGTTTAGGCGGCGGGAGGACCTACAATGAGCAGTTCTTC. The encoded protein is CASSLGGGRTYNEQFF.

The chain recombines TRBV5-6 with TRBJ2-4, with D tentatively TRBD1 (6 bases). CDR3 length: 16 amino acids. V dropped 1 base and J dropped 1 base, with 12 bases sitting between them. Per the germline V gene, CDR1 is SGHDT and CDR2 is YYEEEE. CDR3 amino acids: CASSLRQDLAKNIQYF. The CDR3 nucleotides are TGTGCCAGCAGCTTGCGACAGGACTTGGCCAAAAACATTCAGTACTTC. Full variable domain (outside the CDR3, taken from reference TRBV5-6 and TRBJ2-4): DAGVTQSPTHLIKTRGQQVTLRCSPKSGHDTVSWYQQALGQGPQFIFQYYEEEERQRGNFPDRFSGHQFPNYSSELNVNALLLGDSALYLCASSLRQDLAKNIQYFGAGTRLSVL.

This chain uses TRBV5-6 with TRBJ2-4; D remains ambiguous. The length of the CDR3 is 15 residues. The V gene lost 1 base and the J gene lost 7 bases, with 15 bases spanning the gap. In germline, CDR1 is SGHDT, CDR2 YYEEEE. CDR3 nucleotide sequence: TGTGCCAGCAGCTTGCCGACCCAAATCAGGAACATTCAGTACTTC. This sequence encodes CASSLPTQIRNIQYF. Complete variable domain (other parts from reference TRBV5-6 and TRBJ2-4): DAGVTQSPTHLIKTRGQQVTLRCSPKSGHDTVSWYQQALGQGPQFIFQYYEEEERQRGNFPDRFSGHQFPNYSSELNVNALLLGDSALYLCASSLPTQIRNIQYFGAGTRLSVL.

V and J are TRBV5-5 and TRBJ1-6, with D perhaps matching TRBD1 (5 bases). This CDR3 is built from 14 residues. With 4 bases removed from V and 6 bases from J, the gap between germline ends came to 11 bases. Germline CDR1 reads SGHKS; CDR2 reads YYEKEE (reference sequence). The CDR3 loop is CASSPDRINSPLHF. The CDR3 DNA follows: TGTGCCAGCAGCCCAGACAGAATTAATTCACCCCTCCACTTT.

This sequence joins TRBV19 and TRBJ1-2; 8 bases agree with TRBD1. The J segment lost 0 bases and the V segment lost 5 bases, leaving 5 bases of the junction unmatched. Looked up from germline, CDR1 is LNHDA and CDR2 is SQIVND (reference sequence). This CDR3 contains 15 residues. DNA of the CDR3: TGTGCCAGTAGTCCCCAGACAGGGGCTAACTATGGCTACACCTTC. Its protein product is CASSPQTGANYGYTF.

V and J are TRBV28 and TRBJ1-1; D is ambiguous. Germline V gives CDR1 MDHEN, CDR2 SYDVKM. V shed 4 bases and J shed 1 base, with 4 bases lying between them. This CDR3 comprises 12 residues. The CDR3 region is CASSYWNTEAFF. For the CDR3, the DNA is TGTGCCAGCAGTTACTGGAACACTGAAGCTTTCTTT.

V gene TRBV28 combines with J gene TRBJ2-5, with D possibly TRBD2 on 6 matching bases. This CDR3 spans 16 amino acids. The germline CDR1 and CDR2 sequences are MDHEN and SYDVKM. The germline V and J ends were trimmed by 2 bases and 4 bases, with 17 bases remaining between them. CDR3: CASSLPRELGRETQYF. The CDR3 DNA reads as TGTGCCAGCAGTTTACCCCGGGAGTTGGGTAGAGAGACCCAGTACTTC.

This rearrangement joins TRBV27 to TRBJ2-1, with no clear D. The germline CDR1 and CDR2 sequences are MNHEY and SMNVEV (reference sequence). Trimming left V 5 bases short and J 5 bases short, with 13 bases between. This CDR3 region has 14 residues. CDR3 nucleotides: TGTGCCAGCAGTCAGACCTGGGCCCACAATGAGCAGTTCTTC. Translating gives CASSQTWAHNEQFF.

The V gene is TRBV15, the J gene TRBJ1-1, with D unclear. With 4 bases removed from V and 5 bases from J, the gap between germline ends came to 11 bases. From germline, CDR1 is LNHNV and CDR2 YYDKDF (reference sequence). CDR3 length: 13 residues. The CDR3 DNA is TGTGCCACCAGCACGGAGGCGGAGACTGAAGCTTTCTTT. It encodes CATSTEAETEAFF.

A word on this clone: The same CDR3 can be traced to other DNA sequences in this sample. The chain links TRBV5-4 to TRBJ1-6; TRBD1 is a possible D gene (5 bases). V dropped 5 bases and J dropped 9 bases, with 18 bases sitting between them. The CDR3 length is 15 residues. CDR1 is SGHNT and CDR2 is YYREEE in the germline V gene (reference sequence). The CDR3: CASSPTTGGSSPLHF. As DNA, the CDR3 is TGTGCCAGCAGTCCAACTACGGGGGGAAGTTCACCCCTCCACTTT.

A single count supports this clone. The CDR3 reads CASSPSAAGGYNEQFF. The CDR3, as DNA: TGTGCCAGTAGTCCTTCTGCAGCGGGAGGGTACAATGAGCAGTTCTTC. The chain joins TRBV19 to TRBJ2-1, with 10 bases lining up with TRBD2. The ends lost 5 bases at V and 4 bases at J; junction bases unmatched: 8. CDR3 length: 16 amino acids. Germline CDR1 LNHDA, CDR2 SQIVND (reference sequence).

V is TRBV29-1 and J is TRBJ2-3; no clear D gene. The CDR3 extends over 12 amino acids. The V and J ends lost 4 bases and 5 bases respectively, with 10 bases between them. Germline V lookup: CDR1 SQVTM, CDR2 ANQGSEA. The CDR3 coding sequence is TGCAGCGTTGCAAATGTAGAAGATACGCAGTATTTT. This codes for CSVANVEDTQYF.

CDR3 residues: CASSYGQVSYEQYF. Written as DNA, the CDR3 is TGTGCCAGCAGTTACGGACAGGTCTCCTACGAGCAGTACTTC. The chain uses TRBV6-6 and TRBJ2-7; 7 bases line up with TRBD1. Germline CDR1 is MNHNY and CDR2 is SVGAGI (reference sequence). Trimming removed 2 bases from V and 0 bases from J; junction bases left unmatched: 1. The CDR3 runs 14 residues.

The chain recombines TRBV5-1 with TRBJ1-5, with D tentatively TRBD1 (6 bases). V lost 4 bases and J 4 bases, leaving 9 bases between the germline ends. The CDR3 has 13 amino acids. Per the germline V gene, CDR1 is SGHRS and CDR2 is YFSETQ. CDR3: CASSARGNQPQHF. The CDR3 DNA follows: TGCGCCAGCAGCGCAAGGGGGAATCAGCCCCAGCATTTT.

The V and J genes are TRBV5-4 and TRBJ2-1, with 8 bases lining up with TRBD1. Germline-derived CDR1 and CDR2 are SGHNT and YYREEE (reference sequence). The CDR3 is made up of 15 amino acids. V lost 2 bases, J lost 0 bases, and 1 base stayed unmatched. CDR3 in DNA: TGTGCCAGCAGCTTAGGACAGGGCTCCTACAATGAGCAGTTCTTC. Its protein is CASSLGQGSYNEQFF.

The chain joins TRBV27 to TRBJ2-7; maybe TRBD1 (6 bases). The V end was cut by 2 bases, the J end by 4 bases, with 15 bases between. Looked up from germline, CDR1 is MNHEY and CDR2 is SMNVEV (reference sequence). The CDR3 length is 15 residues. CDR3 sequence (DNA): TGTGCCAGCAGTTTAAGCACAGGGTATACATACGAGCAGTACTTC. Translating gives CASSLSTGYTYEQYF.

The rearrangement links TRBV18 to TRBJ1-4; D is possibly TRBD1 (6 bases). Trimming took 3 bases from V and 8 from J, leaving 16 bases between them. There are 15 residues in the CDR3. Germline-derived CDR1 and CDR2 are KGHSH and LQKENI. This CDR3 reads CASSPVPGEGEKLFF. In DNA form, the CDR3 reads TGTGCCAGCTCACCGGTTCCAGGGGAGGGCGAAAAACTGTTTTTT.